The 16 T cell receptor beta chains presented below share a single source sample, sequenced in a study of T-cell memory formation after mild COVID-19. TCRdb re-analysed the 5' RACE reads in MiXCR, keeping a single row per CDR3 protein. The data hold over 70,000 distinct CDR3 sequences, with around 15% observed a single time. Sequencing used PBMCs or a T cell subset sorted from them (not recorded which). All receptors come from a man aged 18 to 29 who had mild COVID-19 (a few samples of this study predate the infection). Cell type and time point are not known.

The J gene is TRBJ1-1, the V gene TRBV19; 8 bases fit TRBD1. Per germline, CDR1 LNHDA and CDR2 SQIVND (reference sequence). CDR3 length: 12 residues. The V and J ends lost 6 bases and 7 bases, in that order; junction bases with no gene match: 4. CDR3 protein: CASRTGVREAFF. CDR3 DNA sequence: TGTGCCAGTAGGACAGGGGTCCGTGAAGCTTTCTTT. Drawing the rest from reference TRBV19 and TRBJ1-1, the complete variable domain is DGGITQSPKYLFRKEGQNVTLSCEQNLNHDAMYWYRQDPGQGLRLIYYSQIVNDFQKGDIAEGYSVSREKKESFPLTVTSAQKNPTAFYLCASRTGVREAFFGQGTRLTVV.

There are a few counts of this clonotype. The rearrangement joins TRBV12-3 or TRBV12-4 to TRBJ1-2; D remains ambiguous. Trimming shortened V by 8 bases and J by 7 bases, and 2 bases separated the two germline ends. This CDR3 contains 8 residues. The CDR3 loop is CASGGYTF. The DNA of the CDR3 is TGTGCCAGCGGTGGCTACACCTTC.

V and J are TRBV4-2 and TRBJ1-2; D unclear. The CDR3 extends over 16 amino acids. Germline V gene sequence: CDR1 LGHNA, CDR2 YNFKEQ. V gave up 3 bases and J gave up 3 bases, with 17 bases separating them. For the CDR3, the DNA is TGTGCCAGCAGCCACCAGTCCACCACTCGGGACTATGGCTACACCTTC. It specifies CASSHQSTTRDYGYTF.

This CDR3 reads CASRHTGRGYTF. The CDR3 nucleotides are TGCGCCAGCAGACATACAGGGCGCGGCTACACCTTC. This chain links TRBV5-1 with TRBJ1-2; weak D call: TRBD1 (6 bases). Germline V CDR1 and CDR2: SGHRS, YFSETQ. Trimming took off 5 bases at V and 8 bases at J, with 13 bases between the two ends. This CDR3 is built from 12 residues.

This clonotype occurred a few times. The chain links TRBV27 to TRBJ2-7, with TRBD1 identical over 9 bases. This CDR3 spans 14 amino acids. Trimming at V came to 6 bases and at J to 5 bases, leaving 8 bases not matched to a gene. The germline V gene has CDR1 MNHEY and CDR2 SMNVEV (reference sequence). The CDR3 bases are TGTGCCAGCAGCCCGGACAGGGGAGGAGACGAGCAGTACTTC. As protein: CASSPDRGGDEQYF.

This clonotype was seen a few times. The rearrangement links TRBV4-3 to TRBJ2-7; D perhaps matches TRBD2 (6 bases). Trimming pared 0 bases from V and 3 bases from J, leaving 12 bases between. The CDR3 loop spans 15 amino acids. Germline lookup yields CDR1 LGHNA and CDR2 YSLEER. This CDR3 is CASSQEVLAVYEQYF. CDR3 coding DNA: TGCGCCAGCAGCCAAGAGGTGTTAGCGGTCTACGAGCAGTACTTC.

The chain employs TRBV6-5 and TRBJ2-5, with D unresolved. The germline V gene has CDR1 MNHEY and CDR2 SVGAGI. V was clipped by 5 bases and J by 4 bases, with 5 bases between them. This CDR3 comprises 11 residues. CDR3 sequence: CASSIRETQYF. As DNA, the CDR3 is TGTGCCAGCAGTATTAGAGAGACCCAGTACTTC.

The chain uses TRBV4-3 and TRBJ1-1; D unresolved. Between the trimmed V and J ends, which lost 0 bases and 4 bases, there was a span of 9 bases. The CDR3 contains 14 residues. CDR1 is LGHNA and CDR2 is YSLEER in the germline V gene. The CDR3: CASSQDRWVTEAFF. The CDR3 nucleotides are TGCGCCAGCAGCCAAGACCGTTGGGTCACTGAAGCTTTCTTT.

The sample holds a few counts of this clonotype. This rearrangement joins TRBV7-3 to TRBJ2-2; 7 nucleotides align to TRBD1. The CDR3 spans 16 residues. From germline, CDR1 is SGHTA and CDR2 FQGTGA. J was trimmed by 0 bases and V by 5 bases; bases with no gene match: 6. The CDR3 spells CASSPGQLSNTGELFF. The CDR3 nucleotides read TGTGCCAGCAGCCCGGGACAGCTCTCGAACACCGGGGAGCTGTTTTTT.

V is TRBV12-3 or TRBV12-4 and J is TRBJ2-7; D is tentatively TRBD1 or TRBD2 (5 bases each). V lost 1 base and J 5 bases, leaving 9 bases between the germline ends. CDR3 length equals 13 residues. CDR3 region: CASSLGRENEQYF. In nucleotides, the CDR3 is TGTGCCAGCAGTTTAGGCAGGGAGAACGAGCAGTACTTC.

This clonotype has more than one count but fewer than ten. The gene calls are TRBV6-6 and TRBJ2-7; D may be TRBD2 (6 bases). V dropped 8 bases and J dropped 2 bases, with 13 bases sitting between them. Germline V gene sequence: CDR1 MNHNY, CDR2 SVGAGI (reference sequence). The CDR3 loop spans 13 amino acids. The CDR3 region is CASWVGGAYEQYF. CDR3 in DNA: TGTGCCAGCTGGGTGGGGGGTGCCTACGAGCAGTACTTC.

This clonotype showed up just a few times. This rearrangement joins TRBV28 to TRBJ2-4, with 8 bases aligning to TRBD2. Unmatched junction bases numbered 8, after V lost 11 bases and J lost 11 bases. The CDR3 consists of 11 residues. Germline lookup yields CDR1 MDHEN and CDR2 SYDVKM. The CDR3 DNA follows: TGTGCCGCAGGGCCGGGGGGGGTTCAGTACTTC. Translated, it gives CAAGPGGVQYF.

This clonotype has a count of ten or more. The chain carries TRBV7-9 and TRBJ1-1; TRBD1 might be the D (5 bases). Trimming took off 4 bases at V and 4 bases at J, with 13 bases between the two ends. The germline CDR1 and CDR2 sequences are SEHNR and FQNEAQ (reference sequence). CDR3 length: 14 amino acids. DNA for the CDR3: TGTGCCAGCAGCTCGAAACAGGAATTCACTGAAGCTTTCTTT. This codes for CASSSKQEFTEAFF.

This CDR3 is CASSGTSGGEQYV. In nucleotides, the CDR3 is TGTGCCAGCAGTGGGACTAGCGGGGGGGAGCAGTACGTC. V gene TRBV6-5 combines with J gene TRBJ2-7; 15 bases fit TRBD2. The CDR3 spans 13 residues. CDR1 and CDR2 from the germline V gene are MNHEY and SVGAGI. V lost 5 bases, J lost 7 bases, and 0 bases stayed unmatched.

This clonotype came up a few times. This chain connects TRBV6-2 or TRBV6-3 to TRBJ2-1; D might be TRBD2 (6 bases). There are 14 residues in the CDR3. Between the trimmed V and J ends, which lost 8 bases and 4 bases, there was a span of 15 bases. In germline, CDR1 is MNHEY, CDR2 SVGEGT. CDR3 sequence (DNA): TGTGCCAGCCTTTCCCCCGGACTATACAATGAGCAGTTCTTC. It is translated as CASLSPGLYNEQFF.

The chain joins TRBV9 to TRBJ1-1; D is ambiguous. The CDR3 is 13 residues long. CDR1 is SGDLS and CDR2 is YYNGEE in the germline V gene. With 3 bases removed from V and 0 bases from J, the gap between germline ends came to 6 bases. The CDR3 DNA follows: TGTGCCAGCAGCGCCCGCTTGAACACTGAAGCTTTCTTT. Translation: CASSARLNTEAFF.